One and the same sample provided the 28 T cell receptor beta chains below, sequenced in a study of cytomegalovirus exposure and HLA in healthy donors. Primers for the PCR totalled 60 Vbeta and 13 Jbeta. Profiling relied on immunoSEQ multiplex PCR, and the TCRdb table lists in-frame clones only, not all of them. Of over 200,000 clones detected, 77% appear once; the ten largest clones hold approximately 2.6%. Specimen: PBMCs. The receptors were sampled from a woman aged 60-75 years in good health and CMV-seropositive.

This rearrangement joins TRBV5-6 to TRBJ1-1; a weak D match, TRBD1 (5 bases). In germline, CDR1 is SGHDT, CDR2 YYEEEE. This CDR3 spans 11 amino acids. Trimming stripped 3 bases from V and 10 bases from J, with 10 bases between. CDR3: CASSSGLGAFF. The CDR3 DNA reads TGTGCCAGCAGCTCGGGACTTGGAGCTTTCTTT.

This chain connects TRBV5-1 to TRBJ2-5, with 10 bases fitting TRBD1. Germline CDR1 reads SGHRS; CDR2 reads YFSETQ. CDR3 length: 16 residues. V shed 4 bases and J 4 bases; nucleotides not matched to a gene: 10. CDR3 in DNA: TGCGCCAGCAGCGCCTGGGGACAGGGGTTAGGAGAGACCCAGTACTTC. This gives the protein CASSAWGQGLGETQYF.

This chain joins TRBV19 and TRBJ1-5, with D uncertain. V shed 7 bases and J shed 4 bases, with 11 bases lying between them. The CDR3 totals 13 residues. CDR1 and CDR2 (germline): LNHDA, SQIVND (reference sequence). The CDR3 reads CASTPGLNQPQHF. The CDR3 DNA follows: TGTGCCAGTACCCCAGGCCTAAATCAGCCCCAGCATTTT.

The chain carries TRBV13 and TRBJ2-3; D unresolved. This CDR3 has 14 amino acids. Germline loops: CDR1 PRHDT, CDR2 FYEKMQ (reference sequence). The ends were cut back, 0 bases at V and 2 bases at J, with 6 bases in the middle. CDR3 region: CASSLGGITDTQYF. The CDR3 bases are TGTGCCAGCAGCTTAGGTGGCATCACAGATACGCAGTATTTT.

The chain employs TRBV21-1 and TRBJ2-1; the table gives TRBD1 as D, unverified against the DNA. TRBV21-1 is a documented pseudogene. This CDR3 is built from 13 residues. The CDR3 reads CASSEEGVNEQFF. The DNA for the CDR3 is TGTGCCAGCAGCGAGGAAGGGGTCAATGAGCAGTTCTTC.

This clone came up a few times. The V and J genes are TRBV5-5 and TRBJ2-5; D is possibly TRBD2 (6 bases). The ends were cut back, 0 bases at V and 5 bases at J, with 11 bases in the middle. This CDR3 region has 14 residues. Germline values: CDR1 SGHKS, CDR2 YYEKEE (reference sequence). The CDR3 DNA follows: TGTGCCAGCAGCTTGGCCACTAGCAGGGAGACCCAGTACTTC. As protein: CASSLATSRETQYF.

The chain is built from TRBV5-6 and TRBJ1-3; TRBD1 matches at 8 bases. Germline lookup yields CDR1 SGHDT and CDR2 YYEEEE. The length of the CDR3 is 14 residues. Trimming at V came to 4 bases and at J to 6 bases, leaving 6 bases not matched to a gene. CDR3 bases: TGTGCCAGCAGCCGGACAGGGTTTGAAAACACCATATATTTT. Residues: CASSRTGFENTIYF. The entire variable domain, with the rest obtained from reference TRBV5-6 and TRBJ1-3, is as follows: DAGVTQSPTHLIKTRGQQVTLRCSPKSGHDTVSWYQQALGQGPQFIFQYYEEEERQRGNFPDRFSGHQFPNYSSELNVNALLLGDSALYLCASSRTGFENTIYFGEGSWLTVV.

The J gene is TRBJ1-4, the V gene TRBV19; no clear D gene. The CDR3 has 16 amino acids. Trimming cost V 10 bases and J 0 bases, with 18 bases left between them. Germline CDR1 reads LNHDA; CDR2 reads SQIVND (reference sequence). DNA of the CDR3: TGTGCCACTCGCCGATCATCCACTGCAACTAATGAAAAACTGTTTTTT. Its translation: CATRRSSTATNEKLFF.

The gene calls are TRBV19 and TRBJ1-1; a possible D gene is TRBD1 (5 bases). Germline CDR1 reads LNHDA; CDR2 reads SQIVND (reference sequence). The CDR3 is made up of 14 amino acids. Trimming pared 6 bases from V and 3 bases from J, leaving 14 bases between. The CDR3 DNA is TGTGCCAGTAGCCTTTCCCGGGGGGACACTGAAGCTTTCTTT. Protein: CASSLSRGDTEAFF.

The rearrangement joins TRBV5-1 to TRBJ2-3; D might be TRBD2 (6 bases). The germline V gene has CDR1 SGHRS and CDR2 YFSETQ. The CDR3 spans 15 residues. Deletions cut 0 bases from V and 6 bases from J, with 14 bases between. CDR3 sequence reads: CASSLDPGSSDTQYF. In nucleotides, the CDR3 is TGCGCCAGCAGCTTGGACCCCGGGAGTAGCGATACGCAGTATTTT. The full variable domain, in which reference TRBV5-1 and TRBJ2-3 provide the parts outside the CDR3, is KAGVTQTPRYLIKTRGQQVTLSCSPISGHRSVSWYQQTPGQGLQFLFEYFSETQRNKGNFPGRFSGRQFSNSRSEMNVSTLELGDSALYLCASSLDPGSSDTQYFGPGTRLTVL.

This clone was recorded a few times. V is TRBV30 and J is TRBJ2-1; 7 bases agree with TRBD1. CDR3 length equals 15 residues. Looked up from germline, CDR1 is GTSNPN and CDR2 is SVGIG (reference sequence). Germline trimming cut 8 bases from V and 2 bases from J; bases unmatched to any gene: 12. CDR3: CARQDRQGAYNEQFF. Here the CDR3 DNA reads TGTGCCCGACAAGACCGACAGGGTGCCTACAATGAGCAGTTCTTC.

The rearrangement joins TRBV19 to TRBJ2-5; 8 bases line up with TRBD1. The J call may be in error: the DNA end matches TRBJ2-7 better. Germline CDR1 reads LNHDA; CDR2 reads SQIVND (reference sequence). CDR3 length: 14 residues. The CDR3 bases are TGTGCCAGTAGTAGACAGGGGCCTTCCTACGAGCAGTACTTC. Translation gives CASSRQGPSYEQYF.

The rearrangement joins TRBV7-6 to TRBJ2-1; no definite D call. The CDR3 length is 14 residues. Germline CDR1 and CDR2: SGHVS and FNYEAQ. V shed 1 base and J shed 1 base, with 5 bases lying between them. Written as DNA, the CDR3 is TGTGCCAGCAGCTTAGAGCCTTCCTACAATGAGCAGTTCTTC. This sequence encodes CASSLEPSYNEQFF.

CDR3 region: CASSRGEAGGPGTDTQYF. In DNA form, the CDR3 reads TGTGCCAGCAGCCGCGGGGAAGCGGGAGGGCCGGGCACAGATACGCAGTATTTT. This chain links TRBV7-9 with TRBJ2-3; TRBD2 aligns across 10 bases. The germline gives CDR1 SEHNR, CDR2 FQNEAQ (reference sequence). The CDR3 runs to 18 residues. V lost 5 bases, J lost 1 base, and 12 bases stayed unmatched.

A word on this clone: An end of the junction does not agree with germline; a read error may underlie this. The V and J genes are TRBV7-9 and TRBJ1-2; 10 nucleotides line up with TRBD1. The germline V gene has CDR1 SEHNR and CDR2 FQNEAQ (reference sequence). This CDR3 has 14 amino acids. CDR3 nucleotide sequence: TGTTCCAGCAGCTTAGACGGGACAGGGGACGGCTACACCTTC. Translation gives CSSSLDGTGDGYTF. The whole variable domain, remainder taken from reference TRBV7-9 and TRBJ1-2, is DTGVSQNPRHKITKRGQNVTFRCDPISEHNRLYWYRQTLGQGPEFLTYFQNEAQLEKSRLLSDRFSAERPKGSFSTLEIQRTEQGDSAMYLCSSSLDGTGDGYTFGSGTRLTVV.

The chain recombines TRBV18 with TRBJ2-5; D perhaps matches TRBD2 (6 bases). The end of the DNA aligns better with TRBJ2-7, so the J call may be wrong. This CDR3 region has 15 residues. CDR1 KGHSH and CDR2 LQKENI come from the germline V gene. CDR3 protein: CASSPVLRESYEQYF. The CDR3 DNA follows: TGTGCCAGCTCACCCGTTTTACGGGAGTCCTACGAGCAGTACTTC.

This chain links TRBV5-6 with TRBJ1-2; 11 nucleotides align to TRBD1. CDR3 length equals 14 residues. V shed 0 bases, J shed 7 bases, and the junction held 2 bases outside the gene matches. The germline V gene has CDR1 SGHDT and CDR2 YYEEEE. In DNA form, the CDR3 reads TGTGCCAGCAGCTTGGGGGACAGGGGGACTGGCTACACCTTC. It encodes CASSLGDRGTGYTF.

The gene calls are TRBV2 and TRBJ1-2; possibly TRBD1 for D (5 bases). Looked up from germline, CDR1 is SNHLY and CDR2 is FYNNEI. V shed 11 bases and J shed 8 bases, with 24 bases lying between them. This CDR3 is built from 14 residues. The CDR3 DNA follows: TGTGCCTCAAATGGCAGGGCGCGGTCGTCCGGCTACACCTTC. The encoded protein is CASNGRARSSGYTF.

The rearrangement uses TRBV6-1 and TRBJ2-7; tentatively, D is TRBD1 (6 bases). CDR1 MNHNS and CDR2 SASEGT come from the germline V gene. Trimming took 6 bases from V and 0 from J, leaving 12 bases between them. The CDR3 covers 14 residues. The CDR3 coding sequence is TGTGCCAGCAGCCCGAGGGGGAGCTCCTACGAGCAGTACTTC. Translating gives CASSPRGSSYEQYF.

This clone was seen more than once but under ten times. The gene calls are TRBV11-2 and TRBJ2-1, with TRBD1 as a possible D gene (6 bases). V gave up 5 bases and J gave up 8 bases, with 10 bases separating them. Germline V gene lookup returns CDR1 SGHAT and CDR2 FQNNGV. The CDR3 length is 12 residues. The CDR3 here is CASSPNRDEQFF. The CDR3 region has the DNA TGTGCCAGCAGCCCGAACAGGGATGAGCAGTTCTTC.

The table lists this clone with a count of one. The V gene is TRBV5-4, the J gene TRBJ2-7; 7 bases match TRBD2. The length of the CDR3 is 15 residues. Losses at the gene ends were 3 bases for V and 2 bases for J; bases not matched to a gene: 8. Germline loops: CDR1 SGHNT, CDR2 YYREEE (reference sequence). CDR3 coding DNA: TGTGCCAGCAGCTCCGGGTCCCGGGGGGCCTACGAGCAGTACTTC. Its protein is CASSSGSRGAYEQYF.

This chain joins TRBV11-2 and TRBJ2-3; 9 nucleotides line up with TRBD2. Unmatched junction bases numbered 7, after V lost 2 bases and J lost 4 bases. CDR3 length equals 16 residues. Germline CDR1 and CDR2: SGHAT and FQNNGV. CDR3 sequence reads: CASSLTWGLAPDTQYF. The DNA of the CDR3 is TGTGCCAGCAGCTTAACGTGGGGACTAGCCCCAGATACGCAGTATTTT. Looking up the rest from reference TRBV11-2 and TRBJ2-3 gives the full variable domain: EAGVAQSPRYKIIEKRQSVAFWCNPISGHATLYWYQQILGQGPKLLIQFQNNGVVDDSQLPKDRFSAERLKGVDSTLKIQPAKLEDSAVYLCASSLTWGLAPDTQYFGPGTRLTVL.

In its sample, this clone was seen a few times. The J gene is TRBJ1-6, the V gene TRBV5-1; 10 nucleotides line up with TRBD1. Trimming took 2 bases from V and 9 from J; bases not matched to a gene: 8. Germline V gene sequence: CDR1 SGHRS, CDR2 YFSETQ. The CDR3 runs to 16 residues. The CDR3 here is CASSFSGTGVGSPLHF. CDR3 DNA: TGCGCCAGCAGCTTCTCCGGGACAGGGGTTGGTTCACCCCTCCACTTT.

This clone showed up just a few times. The chain is built from TRBV9 and TRBJ1-6; possibly TRBD1 for D (5 bases). This CDR3 comprises 15 residues. Trimming cost V 3 bases and J 7 bases, with 14 bases left between them. Germline assignment: CDR1 SGDLS and CDR2 YYNGEE. CDR3 loop: CASSARDRNNSPLHF. The CDR3 DNA reads as TGTGCCAGCAGCGCGCGGGACCGCAACAATTCACCCCTCCACTTT. Full variable domain (outside the CDR3, taken from reference TRBV9 and TRBJ1-6): DSGVTQTPKHLITATGQRVTLRCSPRSGDLSVYWYQQSLDQGLQFLIQYYNGEERAKGNILERFSAQQFPDLHSELNLSSLELGDSALYFCASSARDRNNSPLHFGNGTRLTVT.

The rearrangement joins TRBV6-1 to TRBJ2-2; 7 bases are shared with TRBD1. From germline, CDR1 is MNHNS and CDR2 SASEGT. Trimming took 7 bases from V and 6 from J; bases not matched to a gene: 8. The CDR3 has 14 residues. CDR3 nucleotides: TGTGCCAGCATTTACGACAGGGAAGCCGGGGAGCTGTTTTTT. Translation gives CASIYDREAGELFF.

Concerning this clone: The junction departs from the called germline gene at one end, perhaps through a read error. This chain uses TRBV5-1 with TRBJ1-2, with D perhaps matching TRBD1 (5 bases). Germline lookup yields CDR1 SGHRS and CDR2 YFSETQ. The CDR3 extends over 16 amino acids. The DNA of the CDR3 is TGCGCCAGCAGCTTGGCTTTGGACACGCTTAACTATGACTACACCTTC. It specifies CASSLALDTLNYDYTF. The entire variable domain, with the rest obtained from reference TRBV5-1 and TRBJ1-2, is as follows: KAGVTQTPRYLIKTRGQQVTLSCSPISGHRSVSWYQQTPGQGLQFLFEYFSETQRNKGNFPGRFSGRQFSNSRSEMNVSTLELGDSALYLCASSLALDTLNYDYTFGSGTRLTVV.

This clone was recorded a few times. The chain couples TRBV2 to TRBJ1-5; D might be TRBD1 (5 bases). CDR1 is SNHLY, CDR2 FYNNEI, per germline. Trimming left V 3 bases short and J 5 bases short, with 8 bases between. This CDR3 is 13 amino acids long. CDR3 in DNA: TGTGCCAGCAGTGAGACGGGGGATCAGCCCCAGCATTTT. This gives the protein CASSETGDQPQHF.

This chain connects TRBV28 to TRBJ1-3, with TRBD1 matching over 7 bases. Germline loops: CDR1 MDHEN, CDR2 SYDVKM. J gave up 6 bases and V 8 bases, and 13 bases lay outside the gene matches. CDR3 length: 15 residues. The CDR3 sequence is CASRLTTGEANTIYF. CDR3 in DNA: TGTGCCAGCCGCCTAACAACAGGGGAGGCAAACACCATATATTTT.